Sequencing of this T cell receptor (beta chain) was carried out in a study of OX40 agonist ivuxolimab in advanced cancers. CDR1 is WNHNN, CDR2 SYGVQD, per germline (reference sequence). Trimming cost V 3 bases and J 2 bases, with 10 bases left between them. The CDR3 totals 14 residues. TCRdb's table, derived via immunoSEQ multiplex PCR, lists solely in-frame clones and lacks some. The sample has 55,000 or so clones, around nine tenths seen once. This sequence joins TRBV10-1 and TRBJ2-5, with unresolved D. This TCR came from an adult with an advanced solid tumor such as melanoma, head and neck, liver or kidney cancer. The sample consisted of CD4+ or CD8+ T cells sorted from blood, taken in a trial of the OX40 agonist ivuxolimab. The CDR3 region has the DNA TGCGCCAGCAGTGATCGACGGGCACAAGAGACCCAGTACTTC. This codes for CASSDRRAQETQYF.